The entry below gives a single TCR beta chain sequence along with its context. This sample is part of a study of blood T cells in healthy people across ages. For the second PCR, which ran for about 6 to 11 cycles, a sample-barcoded 5' primer and a J-beta primer mix were used. TCRdb processed the 5' RACE reads anew with MiXCR; each CDR3 protein has one entry. This table holds 1.5 million to 2 million distinct CDR3 sequences, approximately 30% found once. Russia was home to the donors, healthy Caucasian individuals aged roughly 6 to 90. The trim removed 5 bases at V and 3 bases at J, leaving 10 bases unmatched. CDR3 length: 17 amino acids. Germline CDR1 ENHRY, CDR2 SYGVKD.

This receptor was identified in a woman aged 25 to 39 in good health. The chain uses TRBV10-3 and TRBJ2-1, with 10 positions matching TRBD1. The sample was blood. As DNA, the CDR3 is TGTGCCATCAGTCCGGGACAGGGGAAACTCGACTACAATGAGCAGTTCTTC. Amino acid sequence: CAISPGQGKLDYNEQFF.